A single sample is the source of the 29 T cell receptor beta chains below, sequenced in a study of PD-L1 blockade in urothelial cancer. Only in-frame clones appear in the TCRdb table, and some are missing; sequencing was by immunoSEQ multiplex PCR. The sample has around 92,000 clones; more than 70% are singletons. Described time point: pretreatment peripheral blood. The input for sequencing was PBMCs, taken around atezolizumab (anti-PD-L1) treatment. The source is a woman of 80 years or more with urothelial cancer.

The chain couples TRBV28 to TRBJ1-4; D might be TRBD1 (5 bases). The length of the CDR3 is 15 residues. With 6 bases removed from V and 8 bases from J, the gap between germline ends came to 19 bases. CDR1 and CDR2 (germline): MDHEN, SYDVKM. DNA for the CDR3: TGTGCCAGCAGCCGCGGGGCCAGGGTGGGGGAAAAACTGTTTTTT. This codes for CASSRGARVGEKLFF.

The chain carries TRBV4-1 and TRBJ1-2; 9 nucleotides agree with TRBD1. CDR3 size: 14 residues. Germline values: CDR1 MGHRA, CDR2 YSYEKL. Unmatched junction bases numbered 3, after V lost 0 bases and J lost 7 bases. The CDR3 DNA reads as TGCGCCAGCAGCCAAGATCCGGACAGGGGTGGCTACACCTTC. This encodes CASSQDPDRGGYTF.

The rearrangement joins TRBV9 to TRBJ1-5, with D perhaps TRBD1 (5 bases). V dropped 7 bases and J dropped 4 bases, with 6 bases sitting between them. There are 11 residues in the CDR3. Per the germline V gene, CDR1 is SGDLS and CDR2 is YYNGEE. This CDR3 reads CASGGNQPQHF. The CDR3 DNA is TGTGCCAGCGGGGGGAATCAGCCCCAGCATTTT.

The chain uses TRBV27 and TRBJ2-7; 7 bases align to TRBD2. In germline, CDR1 is MNHEY, CDR2 SMNVEV (reference sequence). The CDR3 length is 16 residues. V lost 4 bases, J lost 4 bases, and 13 bases stayed unmatched. CDR3 coding DNA: TGTGCCAGCAGTTCGAACTTGGGACCGGGGGGATACGAGCAGTACTTC. Translating gives CASSSNLGPGGYEQYF.

CDR3 DNA sequence: TGTGCCAGCTCACCCGGGACAGGCTACGAGCAGTACTTC. This codes for CASSPGTGYEQYF. The chain recombines TRBV18 with TRBJ2-7; 8 bases line up with TRBD1. V lost 3 bases to trimming and J lost 3 bases; unmatched junction nucleotides: 1. The CDR3 extends over 13 amino acids. From germline, CDR1 is KGHSH and CDR2 LQKENI.

The chain has TRBV6-1 and TRBJ2-2; D is uncertain. This CDR3 has 15 residues. From germline, CDR1 is MNHNS and CDR2 SASEGT. Trimming cost V 5 bases and J 4 bases, with 14 bases left between them. The CDR3 nucleotides read TGTGCCAGCAGTTCCTTAGCTTGGCGCACCGGGGAGCTGTTTTTT. This sequence encodes CASSSLAWRTGELFF.

There are a few counts of this clone. V and J are TRBV2 and TRBJ1-1; TRBD1 agrees at 7 bases. The trim removed 4 bases at V and 5 bases at J, leaving 7 bases unmatched. Germline CDR1 is SNHLY and CDR2 is FYNNEI. The CDR3 length is 14 residues. CDR3 DNA: TGTGCCAGCAGTGCCCAGGGGGATGTAACTGAAGCTTTCTTT. Protein sequence: CASSAQGDVTEAFF.

The chain recombines TRBV10-3 with TRBJ2-1, with TRBD2 matching over 14 bases. The CDR3 sequence is 18 residues long. Losses at the gene ends were 3 bases for V and 7 bases for J; bases not matched to a gene: 11. The germline V gene has CDR1 ENHRY and CDR2 SYGVKD. The CDR3 is CAISDPSRLAGGPNEQFF. Written as DNA, the CDR3 is TGTGCCATCAGTGACCCCTCCAGACTAGCGGGAGGGCCGAATGAGCAGTTCTTC.

This clone came up once. The rearrangement joins TRBV18 to TRBJ2-2; 9 nucleotides line up with TRBD1. This CDR3 contains 16 residues. J was trimmed by 3 bases and V by 6 bases; bases with no gene match: 8. Germline V CDR1 and CDR2: KGHSH, LQKENI. The CDR3 region is CASSRIQGADTGELFF. CDR3 DNA sequence: TGTGCCAGCTCCCGGATACAGGGGGCTGACACCGGGGAGCTGTTTTTT.

The rearrangement joins TRBV21-1 to TRBJ1-4; the table's TRBD1 call for D was not verified on the DNA. TRBV21-1 represents a pseudogene. The CDR3 has 15 amino acids. CDR3 sequence reads: CASSRGHLGGEKLFF. CDR3 coding DNA: TGTGCCAGCAGCAGGGGACACCTAGGCGGGGAAAAACTGTTTTTT.

The gene calls are TRBV11-2 and TRBJ2-3; TRBD2 agrees at 7 bases. This CDR3 contains 16 residues. V lost 5 bases, J lost 4 bases, and 12 bases stayed unmatched. Germline CDR1 reads SGHAT; CDR2 reads FQNNGV. The CDR3 DNA reads as TGTGCCAGCAGCCTCCAGGGAGGGCAGCCGGCAGATACGCAGTATTTT. Residues: CASSLQGGQPADTQYF.

The genes are TRBV5-1 and TRBJ1-1; D ambiguous. The CDR3 consists of 14 residues. Trimming took 1 base from V and 1 from J, leaving 8 bases between them. Germline-derived CDR1 and CDR2 are SGHRS and YFSETQ. CDR3 sequence: CASSLSERNTEAFF. In DNA, the CDR3 is TGCGCCAGCAGCTTGAGTGAGAGGAACACTGAAGCTTTCTTT.

The chain has TRBV30 and TRBJ2-7; a possible D gene is TRBD1 (6 bases). The germline gives CDR1 GTSNPN, CDR2 SVGIG (reference sequence). The V end lost 4 bases, the J end lost 1 base, and 20 bases lay between the germline ends. The CDR3 covers 16 residues. The CDR3 loop is CAWIPVGRGLSYEQYF. CDR3 bases: TGTGCCTGGATCCCTGTGGGCAGGGGTTTGTCCTACGAGCAGTACTTC.

This chain's CDR3 is CASRWTGTGELFF. The CDR3 DNA reads TGTGCCAGCAGATGGACAGGCACCGGGGAGCTGTTTTTT. The chain employs TRBV27 and TRBJ2-2; the match to TRBD1 covers 7 bases. The germline V gene has CDR1 MNHEY and CDR2 SMNVEV (reference sequence). The ends lost 6 bases at V and 4 bases at J; junction bases unmatched: 2. The CDR3 spans 13 residues.

The V gene is TRBV5-1, the J gene TRBJ2-1, with 12 bases aligning to TRBD2. Losses at the gene ends were 3 bases for V and 5 bases for J; bases not matched to a gene: 9. The germline gives CDR1 SGHRS, CDR2 YFSETQ. The CDR3 extends over 17 amino acids. The CDR3 DNA is TGCGCCAGCAGCTATCTCTCGGGACTAGCGGGTAACAATGAGCAGTTCTTC. It codes for CASSYLSGLAGNNEQFF. Filled out from reference TRBV5-1 and TRBJ2-1, the complete variable domain reads KAGVTQTPRYLIKTRGQQVTLSCSPISGHRSVSWYQQTPGQGLQFLFEYFSETQRNKGNFPGRFSGRQFSNSRSEMNVSTLELGDSALYLCASSYLSGLAGNNEQFFGPGTRLTVL.

This clone was observed once. The CDR3 DNA reads TGTGCCAGCAGAATACAGGGATCCTACGAGCAGTACTTC. Its protein product is CASRIQGSYEQYF. The chain has TRBV2 and TRBJ2-7; D might be TRBD1 (6 bases). This CDR3 is built from 13 residues. Germline V gives CDR1 SNHLY, CDR2 FYNNEI. V was trimmed by 6 bases and J by 1 base, leaving 10 bases between them.

The chain couples TRBV30 to TRBJ2-7; D remains unclear. Per the germline V gene, CDR1 is GTSNPN and CDR2 is SVGIG (reference sequence). The CDR3 is 12 residues long. V was cut by 4 bases and J by 2 bases, with 9 bases left in between. The CDR3 bases are TGTGCCTGGATTAACGGTGCCTACGAGCAGTACTTC. Amino acid sequence: CAWINGAYEQYF.

The chain combines TRBV19 with TRBJ2-1, with TRBD2 identical over 8 bases. CDR1 and CDR2 from the germline V gene are LNHDA and SQIVND (reference sequence). V shed 7 bases and J 7 bases; nucleotides not matched to a gene: 18. CDR3 length: 17 amino acids. CDR3 coding DNA: TGTGCCAGTACCCCGGGGGCCCAGCGGGGGTTTTTGAATGAGCAGTTCTTC. Translation: CASTPGAQRGFLNEQFF.

This sequence joins TRBV7-8 and TRBJ1-1; D call uncertain. V lost 5 bases and J 0 bases, leaving 10 bases between the germline ends. Germline-derived CDR1 and CDR2 are SGHVS and FQNEAQ. The CDR3 consists of 14 residues. CDR3 nucleotides: TGTGCCAGCAGCCGTACGGGTCTGAACACTGAAGCTTTCTTT. It encodes CASSRTGLNTEAFF.

V gene TRBV30 combines with J gene TRBJ2-7; 9 bases match TRBD2. CDR1 and CDR2 (germline): GTSNPN, SVGIG (reference sequence). V was pared by 0 bases and J by 7 bases, with 16 bases of the junction left unmatched. The length of the CDR3 is 17 residues. The CDR3 nucleotides are TGTGCCTGGAGTGTACAAAGGGGTAGCGGGAGAGTGTGGGAGCAGTACTTC. Encoded protein: CAWSVQRGSGRVWEQYF.

This clone showed up just once. The chain employs TRBV30 and TRBJ2-1; D unclear. Trimming took off 0 bases at V and 0 bases at J, with 12 bases between the two ends. CDR3 length equals 16 residues. Germline CDR1 reads GTSNPN; CDR2 reads SVGIG (reference sequence). For the CDR3, the DNA is TGTGCCTGGAGTGTAGGTACCCCGGGCTCCTACAATGAGCAGTTCTTC. Translated: CAWSVGTPGSYNEQFF.

The chain has TRBV27 and TRBJ1-5; the D gene is possibly TRBD1 (6 bases). The germline V gene has CDR1 MNHEY and CDR2 SMNVEV (reference sequence). Trimming left V 3 bases short and J 3 bases short, with 9 bases between. The CDR3 length is 14 residues. The CDR3 sequence is CASSFRGYNQPQHF. The CDR3 nucleotides read TGTGCCAGCAGTTTCAGGGGATACAATCAGCCCCAGCATTTT.

This sequence joins TRBV19 and TRBJ1-2; TRBD1 is a possible D gene (5 bases). CDR3 length: 14 amino acids. Germline V gene sequence: CDR1 LNHDA, CDR2 SQIVND (reference sequence). Trimming shortened V by 4 bases and J by 2 bases, and 11 bases separated the two germline ends. The CDR3 loop is CASSRMTENYGYTF. As DNA, the CDR3 is TGTGCCAGTAGTAGAATGACAGAAAACTATGGCTACACCTTC.

The V call is TRBV2, the J call TRBJ1-5; D unclear. The CDR3 sequence is 14 residues long. The V end was cut by 1 base, the J end by 4 bases, with 8 bases between. The V gene's germline CDR1 is SNHLY and CDR2 FYNNEI. CDR3 DNA sequence: TGTGCCAGCAGTGAAGAGGGAGGTAATCAGCCCCAGCATTTT. Translation: CASSEEGGNQPQHF. Supplemented by reference TRBV2 and TRBJ1-5, the full variable domain reads EPEVTQTPSHQVTQMGQEVILRCVPISNHLYFYWYRQILGQKVEFLVSFYNNEISEKSEIFDDQFSVERPDGSNFTLKIRSTKLEDSAMYFCASSEEGGNQPQHFGDGTRLSIL.

The J gene is TRBJ2-5, the V gene TRBV4-2; D is possibly TRBD1 (6 bases). The ends were cut back, 0 bases at V and 5 bases at J, with 13 bases in the middle. There are 15 residues in the CDR3. Looked up from germline, CDR1 is LGHNA and CDR2 is YNFKEQ. CDR3 region: CASSQEITGRETQYF. CDR3 coding DNA: TGTGCCAGCAGCCAAGAAATAACAGGGCGGGAGACCCAGTACTTC.

V and J are TRBV19 and TRBJ2-7; 8 nucleotides agree with TRBD2. This CDR3 is built from 15 residues. J gave up 7 bases and V 5 bases, and 13 bases lay outside the gene matches. CDR1 is LNHDA and CDR2 is SQIVND in the germline V gene (reference sequence). The CDR3 region has the DNA TGTGCCAGTAGTCCGCTAGGTAGCGGGACCGATGAGCAGTACTTC. It yields the protein CASSPLGSGTDEQYF.

The genes are TRBV9 and TRBJ2-1; 9 positions agree with TRBD2. Trimming cost V 0 bases and J 6 bases; bases outside gene matches: 7. Germline loops: CDR1 SGDLS, CDR2 YYNGEE. This CDR3 spans 16 amino acids. CDR3 bases: TGTGCCAGCAGCGTAGCTGGACTAGCGTCGGCCAATGAGCAGTTCTTC. Encoded protein: CASSVAGLASANEQFF.

The chain uses TRBV4-1 and TRBJ1-3, with D hard to call. With 0 bases removed from V and 0 bases from J, the gap between germline ends came to 9 bases. Germline V lookup: CDR1 MGHRA, CDR2 YSYEKL. This CDR3 has 16 residues. The CDR3 region has the DNA TGCGCCAGCAGCCAAGACCCGGGGAGCTCTGGAAACACCATATATTTT. Translating it yields CASSQDPGSSGNTIYF.

The rearrangement links TRBV7-3 to TRBJ1-2; 10 nucleotides line up with TRBD1. Germline values: CDR1 SGHTA, CDR2 FQGTGA. The CDR3 runs 15 residues. The ends lost 5 bases at V and 6 bases at J; junction bases unmatched: 9. The CDR3 DNA reads as TGTGCCAGCAGCCCCGGGACAGGGGAATTTCATGGCTACACCTTC. It codes for CASSPGTGEFHGYTF.